This TCR beta chain was captured in a study of T-cell reconstitution after alpha-beta-depleted transplantation in children. Unique molecular identifiers were built into the TCRbeta library. From the PCR reads, TCRdb called clonotypes with MiXCR, one entry per CDR3 protein. The table records about 360,000 distinct CDR3 sequences, 13% of them present only once. The TCR originated in a human donor who donated a stem cell graft to a child with Fanconi anemia. Here the sequenced sample was PBMCs, taken from the stem cell graft.

CDR3 sequence: CASSFRDGIPEQYF. The CDR3 DNA reads TGCGCCAGCAGCTTCCGGGACGGCATCCCCGAGCAGTACTTC. This rearrangement joins TRBV5-1 to TRBJ2-7; D possibly matches TRBD1 or TRBD2 (5 bases each). The germline V and J ends were trimmed by 2 bases and 6 bases, with 15 bases remaining between them. The CDR3 is 14 amino acids. The germline V gene has CDR1 SGHRS and CDR2 YFSETQ.